The clone carrying this T cell receptor beta chain was observed a handful of times. Its cognate antigen is unknown. This record comes from a study of cytomegalovirus exposure and HLA in healthy donors. Study results and caveats: There were under 200 TCR beta chains listed as cytomegalovirus-associated.

13 Jbeta primers and 60 Vbeta primers were used for the PCR. Assay: immunoSEQ multiplex PCR; the TCRdb copy retains only in-frame clones and omits some. The sample consists of roughly 51,000 clones, roughly four fifths of them appearing once. CDR1 and CDR2 (germline): MNHNS, SASEGT. CDR3 length: 14 amino acids. The J segment lost 7 bases and the V segment lost 6 bases, leaving 9 bases of the junction unmatched. The source material was PBMCs. The V and J genes are TRBV6-1 and TRBJ2-1; 7 bases match TRBD1. The TCR sequence derives from a boy aged 5-17 years in good health and CMV-seropositive. The CDR3 loop reads CASRGTDRKNEQFF. Here the CDR3 DNA reads TGTGCCAGCAGAGGGACAGATAGGAAAAATGAGCAGTTCTTC.